These 5 T cell receptor beta chains came from one sample sequenced in a study of T-cell memory formation after mild COVID-19. TCRdb passed the 5' RACE reads through MiXCR, listing each CDR3 protein once. The table has about 320,000 distinct CDR3 sequences, 14% seen once; the top ten hold around 23%. What was sequenced was PBMCs or a T cell subset sorted from them (not recorded which). The receptors were gathered from a man between 18 and 35 years old who had mild COVID-19 (a few samples of this study predate the infection). Cell type and time point are not known.

This clonotype was counted at least ten times. This chain connects TRBV7-2 to TRBJ2-6; TRBD2 might be the D (6 bases). The CDR3 has 17 amino acids. Trimming shortened V by 1 base and J by 6 bases, and 16 bases separated the two germline ends. Per the germline V gene, CDR1 is SGHTA and CDR2 is FQGNSA. Here the CDR3 reads CASSLGGDWETANVLTF. CDR3 in DNA: TGTGCCAGCAGCTTAGGTGGGGACTGGGAAACGGCCAACGTCCTGACTTTC.

There are a few counts of this clonotype. The V call is TRBV28, the J call TRBJ2-5; D remains unclear. Per germline, CDR1 MDHEN and CDR2 SYDVKM. This CDR3 spans 13 amino acids. V lost 7 bases and J 7 bases, leaving 16 bases between the germline ends. The CDR3 DNA follows: TGTGCCAGCATGAAGGAAGTAAGACGGACCCAGTACTTC. It encodes CASMKEVRRTQYF.

The V gene is TRBV7-9, the J gene TRBJ1-2; unclear D gene. Trimming stripped 2 bases from V and 8 bases from J, with 15 bases between. The CDR3 totals 14 residues. Germline-derived CDR1 and CDR2 are SEHNR and FQNEAQ (reference sequence). CDR3 DNA sequence: TGTGCCAGCAGCTTATCACTCATAGGATGGGGCTACACCTTC. Translation: CASSLSLIGWGYTF.

Comments on this clonotype: A junction boundary mismatches the germline segment, possibly from a read error. V and J are TRBV7-2 and TRBJ2-4, with no clear D. Germline V CDR1 and CDR2: SGHTA, FQGNSA. The length of the CDR3 is 14 residues. Here the CDR3 reads CASSPTEARNIQYF. DNA of the CDR3: TGTGCCAGCAGCCCGACGGAAGCCAGAAACATTCAGTACTTC.

The gene calls are TRBV25-1 and TRBJ1-2; D uncertain. V lost 4 bases and J 1 base, leaving 7 bases between the germline ends. Germline values: CDR1 MGHDK, CDR2 SYGVNS. The CDR3 has 13 amino acids. In DNA, the CDR3 is TGTGCCAGCAGTGTTTTCGGTAACTATGGCTACACCTTC. Translated, it gives CASSVFGNYGYTF.